This T cell receptor beta chain was sequenced during a study of blood T cell repertoires in COVID-19. Study summary: COVID-19 samples collected from the United States, Italy and Spain covered acute and convalescent phases. PBMCs, B-cell-depleted T cells, or T cells were the source of the cDNA or gDNA that made up the material.

Original methodology: Reference gene primer amplification in the assay estimated nucleated cell counts. The repertoire was sequenced with immunoSEQ multiplex PCR; TCRdb's copy has only in-frame clones and lacks some. The V and J calls and clone size come from that table; D and trimming were worked out from the DNA. The data hold some 170,000 clones, with about nine tenths observed a single time. The receptor was derived from a man in his sixties with active or convalescent COVID-19. Sequenced material: peripheral blood.

CDR3 bases: TGCGCCAGCAGGCATGAGCGGGAGGGCTACGAGCAGTACTTC. It specifies CASRHEREGYEQYF. V is TRBV5-1 and J is TRBJ2-7; 10 bases agree with TRBD2. CDR3 length equals 14 residues. After removal of 5 bases from V and 3 bases from J, the junction contained 5 bases not matched to a gene. In germline, CDR1 is SGHRS, CDR2 YFSETQ.